This T cell receptor (beta chain) originates from a study of radiotherapy plus CTLA-4 blockade in lung cancer. Focal radiation plus CTLA-4 blockade with ipilimumab was given to patients with chemo-refractory metastatic non-small-cell lung cancer. Using immunoSEQ multiplex PCR, the repertoire was profiled, and TCRdb retains in-frame clones only, with some absent. The table includes 45,000 or so clones, 65% to 85% detected once. This TCR was recovered from a human donor with non-small cell lung cancer who had stable disease on radiotherapy plus ipilimumab. This sample comprised peripheral blood, obtained from a patient treated with radiotherapy plus ipilimumab.

CDR3 region: CASSGWGDTGELFF. In DNA, the CDR3 is TGTGCCAGTAGTGGCTGGGGGGACACCGGGGAGCTGTTTTTT. The chain has TRBV19 and TRBJ2-2; D perhaps matches TRBD2 (6 bases). Between the trimmed V and J ends, which lost 5 bases and 3 bases, there was a span of 10 bases. Per the germline V gene, CDR1 is LNHDA and CDR2 is SQIVND (reference sequence). This CDR3 spans 14 amino acids.